This is a list of T cell receptor beta chains from one sample in a study of metastatic and nonmetastatic thyroid tumors. TCRdb re-clonotyped the PCR reads through MiXCR. The data hold over 25,000 clones, with approximately 15% observed a single time. Sequences were obtained from blood. All receptors derive from a female donor with papillary thyroid cancer or a benign thyroid nodule (not recorded which). Some clones in this sample may be carry-over from other donors' samples. CDR3s include the opening cysteine and the closing phenylalanine or tryptophan. A D gene is named only where the DNA matches it firmly. For some rows the clone size is stated as once, few or many, or as a class when expanded; others skip it.

V,J,D,size,DNA,CDR3
TRBV11-3,TRBJ1-1,-,medium-sized,TGTGCCAGCAGCTTAGCTCCGGGGGCGCGGACTGAAGCTTTCTTT,CASSLAPGARTEAFF
TRBV5-1,TRBJ2-1,-,many,TGCGCCAGCAGCTTGGGAGGGTCCCTAGGTGAGCAGTTCTTC,CASSLGGSLGEQFF
TRBV13,TRBJ2-1,TRBD2,many,TGTGCCAGCAGCTTAGGGCTAGCGGGTGGCTACTACAATGAGCAGTTCTTC,CASSLGLAGGYYNEQFF
TRBV7-9,TRBJ2-5,TRBD1,many,TGTGCCAGCAGCTCGCCCTCTACAGGGGGTTTGGAGACCCAGTACTTC,CASSSPSTGGLETQYF
TRBV14,TRBJ2-7,-,many,TGTGCCAGCAGCCATCGACAGGCTCCCTCCTACGAGCAGTACTTC,CASSHRQAPSYEQYF
TRBV12-3/TRBV12-4,TRBJ1-1,-,few,TGTGCCAGCAGGTGTGGGGGTGGCACTGAAGCTTTCTTT,CASRCGGGTEAFF
TRBV11-2,TRBJ2-3,-,many,TGTGCCAGCAGCTTAGGAGATACGCAGTATTTT,CASSLGDTQYF
TRBV6-1,TRBJ2-1,-,many,TGTGCCAGCAGAAACCTCGGTGGGAAAGTGGAGCAGTTCTTC,CASRNLGGKVEQFF
TRBV27,TRBJ2-7,TRBD1,-,TGTGCCAGCAGTTTACGGATACAGGGGGAAGAGCAGTACTTC,CASSLRIQGEEQYF
TRBV3-1,TRBJ1-2,-,many,TGTGCCACAGGGTCCGGGCCGCGATATGGCTACACCTTC,CATGSGPRYGYTF
TRBV2,TRBJ2-1,-,many,TGTGCCACCCAGGGGAATGGGGCCAGGCAGTTCTTC,CATQGNGARQFF
TRBV5-1,TRBJ2-5,-,-,TGCGCCAGCAAGGAGGGACAGATCCAAGAGACCCAGTACTTC,CASKEGQIQETQYF
TRBV27,TRBJ1-2,TRBD1,medium-sized,TGTGCCAGCAGTTTTACCCGGACAGGGGAGAAAGGATATGGCTACACCTTC,CASSFTRTGEKGYGYTF
TRBV12-3/TRBV12-4,TRBJ1-5,-,many,TGTGCCAGCAGTTTACGACATAGCAATCAGCCCCAGCATTTT,CASSLRHSNQPQHF
TRBV6-1,TRBJ2-7,TRBD1,medium-sized,TGTGCCACGCGACAGGGCTCCTACGAGCAGTACTTC,CATRQGSYEQYF
TRBV30,TRBJ2-5,-,many,TGTGCCTGGAGTGTAGGGGCAGGGGCTCAGACCCAGTACTTC,CAWSVGAGAQTQYF
TRBV6-1,TRBJ2-2,-,-,TGTGCCAGCAGTGAACTCGGGACCTACACCGGGGATCTTTTTTTT,CASSELGTYTGDLFF
TRBV11-2,TRBJ2-6,-,medium-sized,TGTGCCAGCAGCTTTGGCAGGGTAGAGGGATTCTCTGGGGCCAACGTCCTGACTTTC,CASSFGRVEGFSGANVLTF
TRBV6-2/TRBV6-3,TRBJ2-1,TRBD2,many,TGTGCCAGCAGAATAGCGGGAGGGAGCCCCAATGAGCAGTTCTTC,CASRIAGGSPNEQFF
TRBV5-1,TRBJ1-1,TRBD1,-,TGCGCCAGCAGCTTTGCAGGGGGTGAGTCTGAAGTTTTCTTT,CASSFAGGESEVFF
TRBV6-1,TRBJ1-1,-,many,TGTGCCAGCAGTACTGAGAGAAACACTGAAGCTTTCTTT,CASSTERNTEAFF
TRBV5-1,TRBJ2-2,TRBD2,medium-sized,TGCGCCAGCAGCTTACAACTAGCGGGATTCACCGGGGAGCTGTTTTTT,CASSLQLAGFTGELFF
TRBV20-1,TRBJ2-3,-,many,TGCAGTGCTATATCCTTCACCGCCCTTAGGGGGAGGGTTGCAGATACGCAGTATTTT,CSAISFTALRGRVADTQYF
TRBV5-6,TRBJ2-3,-,-,TGTGCCAGCAGCTTGGGGGGCCAGGGCCCAGATACGCAGTATTTT,CASSLGGQGPDTQYF
TRBV5-1,TRBJ1-1,-,many,TGCGCCAGCAGCTTGGTCGGCACTGAAGCTTTCTTT,CASSLVGTEAFF
TRBV28,TRBJ1-1,-,medium-sized,TGTGCCAGCAGTGCCTGGAACGTGAACACTGAAGCTTTCTTT,CASSAWNVNTEAFF
TRBV2,TRBJ2-1,-,many,TGTGCCAGCAGTTACCGGGGGACGAGCTCCTACAATGAGCAGTTCTTC,CASSYRGTSSYNEQFF